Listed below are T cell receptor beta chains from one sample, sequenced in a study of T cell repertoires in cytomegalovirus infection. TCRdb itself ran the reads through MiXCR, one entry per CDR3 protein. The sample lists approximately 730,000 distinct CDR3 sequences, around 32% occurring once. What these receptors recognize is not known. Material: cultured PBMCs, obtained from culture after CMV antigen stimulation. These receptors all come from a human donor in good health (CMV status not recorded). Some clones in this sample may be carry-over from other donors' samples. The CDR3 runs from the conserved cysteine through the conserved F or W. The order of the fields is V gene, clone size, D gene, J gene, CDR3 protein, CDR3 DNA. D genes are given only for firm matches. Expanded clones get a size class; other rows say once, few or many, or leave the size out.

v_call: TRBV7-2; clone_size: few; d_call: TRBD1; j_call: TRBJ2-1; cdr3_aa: CASSLGDRVSPSSYNEQFF; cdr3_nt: TGTGCCAGCAGCTTAGGGGACAGGGTGTCCCCGAGCTCCTACAATGAGCAGTTCTTC
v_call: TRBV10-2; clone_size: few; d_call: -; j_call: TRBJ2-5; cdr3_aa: CASSAQTQETQYF; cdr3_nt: TGCGCCAGCAGTGCCCAGACACAAGAGACCCAGTACTTC
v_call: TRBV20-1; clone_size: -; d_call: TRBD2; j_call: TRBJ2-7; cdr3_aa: CSAQVGLAGLASYEQYF; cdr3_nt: TGCAGTGCTCAGGTGGGACTAGCGGGACTAGCGTCCTACGAGCAGTACTTC
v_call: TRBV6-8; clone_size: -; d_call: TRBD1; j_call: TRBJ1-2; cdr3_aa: CASRGQGSPYGYTF; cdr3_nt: TGTGCCAGCAGGGGACAGGGTTCACCTTATGGCTACACCTTC
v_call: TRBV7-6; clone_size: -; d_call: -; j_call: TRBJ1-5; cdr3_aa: CASSLGFDSNQPQHF; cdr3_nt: TGTGCCAGCAGCTTAGGGTTTGATAGCAATCAGCCCCAGCATTTT
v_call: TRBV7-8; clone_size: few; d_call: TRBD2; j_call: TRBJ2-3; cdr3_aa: CASSPRSSGNTDTQYF; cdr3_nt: TGTGCCAGCAGCCCCCGCAGTAGCGGGAACACAGATACGCAGTATTTT
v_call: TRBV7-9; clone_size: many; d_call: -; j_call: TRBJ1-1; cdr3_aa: CASSPEGVTEAFF; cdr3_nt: TGTGCCAGCAGCCCGGAAGGGGTCACTGAAGCTTTCTTT
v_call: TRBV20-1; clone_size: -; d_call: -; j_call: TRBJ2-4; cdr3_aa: CSARDILAKNIQYF; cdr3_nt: TGCAGTGCTAGAGATATCCTAGCCAAAAACATTCAGTACTTC
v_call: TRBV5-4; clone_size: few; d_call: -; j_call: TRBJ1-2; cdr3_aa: CASSPDRRYYGYTF; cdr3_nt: TGTGCCAGCAGCCCCGACAGGAGATACTATGGCTACACCTTC
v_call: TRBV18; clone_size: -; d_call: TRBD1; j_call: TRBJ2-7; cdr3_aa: CASSQWDRAHEQYF; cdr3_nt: TGTGCCAGCTCACAATGGGACAGGGCTCACGAGCAGTACTTC
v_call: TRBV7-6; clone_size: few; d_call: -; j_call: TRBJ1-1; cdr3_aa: CASGGTNTEAFF; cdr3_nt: TGTGCCAGCGGGGGGACGAACACTGAAGCTTTCTTT
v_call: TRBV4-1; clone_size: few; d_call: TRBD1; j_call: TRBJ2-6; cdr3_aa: CASRLTGSGANVLTF; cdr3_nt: TGTGCCAGCCGCTTGACAGGGTCTGGGGCCAACGTCCTGACTTTC
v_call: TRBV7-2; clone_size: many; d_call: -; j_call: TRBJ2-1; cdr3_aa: CASSSYRGGQSNEQFF; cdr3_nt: TGTGCCAGCAGCTCTTACAGGGGGGGTCAGAGCAATGAGCAGTTCTTC
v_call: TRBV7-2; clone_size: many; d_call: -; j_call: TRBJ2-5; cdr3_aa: CASSPGALGVTQYF; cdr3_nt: TGTGCCAGCAGCCCCGGGGCTTTGGGGGTGACCCAGTACTTC
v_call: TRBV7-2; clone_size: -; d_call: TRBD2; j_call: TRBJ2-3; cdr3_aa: CASSLRRFAGGRGDTQYF; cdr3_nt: TGTGCCAGCAGCTTAAGGAGGTTTGCGGGAGGGCGGGGAGATACGCAGTATTTT
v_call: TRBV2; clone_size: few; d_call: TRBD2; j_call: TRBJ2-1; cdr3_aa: CASSVAGEYNEQFF; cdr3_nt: TGTGCCAGCAGTGTAGCGGGGGAGTACAATGAGCAGTTCTTC
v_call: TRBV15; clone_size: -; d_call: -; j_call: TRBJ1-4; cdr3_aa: CATSRGAGRANEKLFF; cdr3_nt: TGTGCCACCAGCAGAGGTGCTGGTAGGGCTAATGAAAAACTGTTTTTT